The clone carrying this T cell receptor beta chain was seen many times. The target antigen is unknown. The source of the sample is a study of naive and memory T cell subsets. Study-wide results and limits: Especially in CD8 cells, naive repertoires contained a few larger clonotypes, possibly CD45RA-re-expressing memory cells. A clonotype means one alpha or beta sequence, not an alpha/beta pair. Findings for naive and memory subsets could not be checked against ground truth. In naive cells, over 95% of TCR sequences were seen only once.

Germline V gene data show CDR1 as MDHEN and CDR2 as SYDVKM. The CDR3 length is 15 residues. The V end was cut by 0 bases, the J end by 2 bases, with 10 bases between. Both TRBC1 and TRBC2 were covered by a beta constant-region primer of two equimolar oligonucleotides. The ligated cDNA underwent four PCR rounds using SP2 and nested alpha and beta constant-region primers. MiXCR, applied by TCRdb to the UMI-ligation and nested PCR reads, yields one record per CDR3 protein. The sample includes 95,000 to 110,000 distinct CDR3 sequences, around 13% of them seen just once. The source is a human donor in good health. V and J are TRBV28 and TRBJ2-5, with D possibly being TRBD1 or TRBD2 (5 bases each). The source material was naive CD8+ T cells from blood. For the CDR3, the DNA is TGTGCCAGCAGTTTATGGATTGGGGGACAAGAGACCCAGTACTTC. As protein: CASSLWIGGQETQYF.